The present entry profiles one T cell receptor beta chain with its context. Data came from immunoSEQ multiplex PCR; TCRdb stores just in-frame clones and leaves some out. The data hold about 230,000 clones, with roughly 84% observed a single time. The record originates from a study of blood T cell repertoires in COVID-19. Study-level background: COVID-19 samples from acute and convalescent phases originated in the United States, Italy and Spain. Sources were T cells, B-cell-depleted T cells, or PBMCs; the material itself was cDNA or gDNA.

V was cut by 7 bases and J by 5 bases, with 15 bases left in between. This CDR3 has 14 amino acids. Germline V gene sequence: CDR1 MDHEN, CDR2 SYDVKM. The TCR originated in a woman in her 50s with acute or convalescent COVID-19. The sequencing input was peripheral blood. The V gene is TRBV28, the J gene TRBJ1-5; D may be TRBD1 (5 bases). CDR3 residues: CASIMGGVDQPQHF. The CDR3 nucleotides are TGTGCCAGCATAATGGGAGGGGTTGATCAGCCCCAGCATTTT. The full variable domain, in which reference TRBV28 and TRBJ1-5 provide the parts outside the CDR3, is DVKVTQSSRYLVKRTGEKVFLECVQDMDHENMFWYRQDPGLGLRLIYFSYDVKMKEKGDIPEGYSVSREKKERFSLILESASTNQTSMYLCASIMGGVDQPQHFGDGTRLSIL.